The 18 T cell receptor beta chains reported below all come from one sample, sequenced in a study of CD4 T cells in relation to SARS-CoV-2 and coronaviruses. Repertoires were generated with immunoSEQ multiplex PCR, while TCRdb's copy carries only in-frame clones and drops some. The table records about 11,000 clones, about 68% of them present only once. Antigens for these TCRs are unknown. Before the COVID-19 pandemic, during about 2011-2019, CD4+ T cells were taken from unexposed donors. After less than 11 days of culture, CD4+ T cells were isolated. The sequencing sample was made of CD4+ T cells from PBMCs, cultured in vitro. The receptors here all came from a human donor in good health.

The gene calls are TRBV19 and TRBJ1-5, with D possibly TRBD1 on 6 matching bases. V lost 11 bases and J 5 bases, leaving 19 bases between the germline ends. Germline lookup yields CDR1 LNHDA and CDR2 SQIVND (reference sequence). The CDR3 consists of 14 residues. CDR3 nucleotides: TGTGCCGTCGGGGGTGGATGGGGGCATCAGCCCCAGCATTTT. This encodes CAVGGGWGHQPQHF.

This clone showed up just once. This sequence joins TRBV5-1 and TRBJ2-7; 8 positions match TRBD2. The junction had 6 bases not matched to a gene; V was cut back by 0 bases and J by 7 bases. This CDR3 has 14 residues. Germline CDR1 and CDR2: SGHRS and YFSETQ. The CDR3 protein is CASSLAVGTREQYF. Written as DNA, the CDR3 is TGCGCCAGCAGCTTGGCCGTCGGGACTAGGGAGCAGTACTTC. The full variable domain, with the rest looked up from reference TRBV5-1 and TRBJ2-7, is KAGVTQTPRYLIKTRGQQVTLSCSPISGHRSVSWYQQTPGQGLQFLFEYFSETQRNKGNFPGRFSGRQFSNSRSEMNVSTLELGDSALYLCASSLAVGTREQYFGPGTRLTVT.

V is TRBV7-9 and J is TRBJ2-4, with D tentatively TRBD1 or TRBD2 (6 bases each). Germline V lookup: CDR1 SEHNR, CDR2 FQNEAQ (reference sequence). The CDR3 sequence is 14 residues long. Trimming removed 0 bases from V and 6 bases from J, with 9 bases in between. CDR3 sequence reads: CASSLAGGRNIQYF. The CDR3 bases are TGTGCCAGCAGCTTAGCCGGGGGCAGAAACATTCAGTACTTC.

This clone was counted only a few times. The V and J genes are TRBV10-1 and TRBJ2-3, with D hard to call. The germline CDR1 and CDR2 sequences are WNHNN and SYGVQD (reference sequence). This CDR3 spans 16 amino acids. V was clipped by 2 bases and J by 6 bases, with 18 bases between them. The CDR3 nucleotides are TGCGCCAGCAGTGAGCGTCTTACTTCCATCCGGGATACGCAGTATTTT. It yields the protein CASSERLTSIRDTQYF.

The chain has TRBV7-2 and TRBJ2-3, with 14 nucleotides matching TRBD2. The V gene end was trimmed by 5 bases and the J gene end by 0 bases; junction bases not matched to a gene: 4. The CDR3 totals 17 residues. CDR1 is SGHTA and CDR2 is FQGNSA in the germline V gene. The CDR3, as DNA: TGTGCCAGCAGCGGACTAGCGGGGGGCTCTAGCACAGATACGCAGTATTTT. Its protein is CASSGLAGGSSTDTQYF.

This clone was seen a few times. The chain joins TRBV5-4 to TRBJ2-7, with 10 bases lining up with TRBD2. CDR3 length: 16 amino acids. Germline loops: CDR1 SGHNT, CDR2 YYREEE (reference sequence). V gave up 0 bases and J gave up 7 bases; unmatched junction bases: 10. The DNA for the CDR3 is TGTGCCAGCAGCTTGGCAACTAGCGGGACAACGGTGGAGCAGTACTTC. As protein: CASSLATSGTTVEQYF.

The chain recombines TRBV5-4 with TRBJ2-5; 12 bases are shared with TRBD2. The trim removed 4 bases at V and 4 bases at J, leaving 8 bases unmatched. CDR1 is SGHNT, CDR2 YYREEE, per germline (reference sequence). CDR3 size: 16 residues. Here the CDR3 DNA reads TGTGCCAGCAGCCATAAACTAGCGGGGGGTCTAGAGACCCAGTACTTC. This codes for CASSHKLAGGLETQYF.

The chain is built from TRBV7-3 and TRBJ2-1; D may match TRBD1 or TRBD2 (5 bases each). Germline V gene lookup returns CDR1 SGHTA and CDR2 FQGTGA. The CDR3 runs to 21 residues. Trimming cost V 5 bases and J 0 bases, with 29 bases left between them. The CDR3 DNA is TGTGCCAGCAGCCCCGGGACCCGGGGCGGCGGGTACTTTAGCTCCTACAATGAGCAGTTCTTC. It yields the protein CASSPGTRGGGYFSSYNEQFF.

This chain connects TRBV19 to TRBJ1-4; no firm D call. V gave up 7 bases and J gave up 7 bases, with 22 bases separating them. The germline CDR1 and CDR2 sequences are LNHDA and SQIVND (reference sequence). The CDR3 runs to 16 residues. CDR3: CASTPNLLITGEKLFF. The CDR3 bases are TGTGCCAGTACCCCGAACCTCCTCATTACTGGTGAAAAACTGTTTTTT.

This clone has a single count. This chain connects TRBV5-6 to TRBJ1-3, with D tentatively TRBD1 (5 bases). The CDR3 extends over 16 amino acids. The germline V gene has CDR1 SGHDT and CDR2 YYEEEE. V lost 0 bases and J 2 bases, leaving 12 bases between the germline ends. CDR3 bases: TGTGCCAGCAGCTTGGTGGCAGGGAGGCCTGGAAACACCATATATTTT. Encoded protein: CASSLVAGRPGNTIYF.

The gene calls are TRBV11-2 and TRBJ1-1; D remains ambiguous. Germline CDR1 SGHAT, CDR2 FQNNGV. Trimming left V 1 base short and J 0 bases short, with 21 bases between. The CDR3 is 19 amino acids. The CDR3 bases are TGTGCCAGCAGCTTAGGTTTGGCCCGCGCGACGGCGATGAACACTGAAGCTTTCTTT. Its translation is CASSLGLARATAMNTEAFF.

The chain recombines TRBV19 with TRBJ1-5; D unclear. The germline V gene encodes CDR1 LNHDA and CDR2 SQIVND (reference sequence). The CDR3 spans 15 residues. Deletions cut 1 base from V and 2 bases from J, with 9 bases between. CDR3 loop: CASSIAGFGNQPQHF. CDR3 bases: TGTGCCAGTAGTATAGCGGGGTTCGGCAATCAGCCCCAGCATTTT.

The chain uses TRBV3-1 (or the pseudogene TRBV3-2) and TRBJ1-1; D ambiguous. V was cut by 1 base and J by 5 bases, with 11 bases left in between. The V gene's germline CDR1 is LGHDT and CDR2 YNNKEL (reference sequence). The CDR3 sequence is 14 residues long. CDR3 DNA: TGTGCCAGCAGCCAAGGTTACCCGCGGACTGAAGCTTTCTTT. This sequence encodes CASSQGYPRTEAFF.

The table lists this clone with a few counts. The chain employs TRBV7-9 and TRBJ1-1, with D unresolved. Per the germline V gene, CDR1 is SEHNR and CDR2 is FQNEAQ (reference sequence). Trimming took 6 bases from V and 7 from J, leaving 9 bases between them. The CDR3 runs to 11 residues. CDR3 region: CASSTAGEAFF. Written as DNA, the CDR3 is TGTGCCAGCAGTACGGCCGGTGAAGCTTTCTTT.

The rearrangement joins TRBV5-1 to TRBJ1-1; D unresolved. The germline V and J ends were trimmed by 3 bases and 2 bases, with 5 bases remaining between them. CDR3 size: 12 residues. Germline CDR1 and CDR2: SGHRS and YFSETQ. CDR3 region: CASSSGNTEAFF. The CDR3 nucleotides read TGCGCCAGCAGCTCAGGCAACACTGAAGCTTTCTTT.

The gene calls are TRBV4-1 and TRBJ1-6, with 11 bases that match TRBD1. In germline, CDR1 is MGHRA, CDR2 YSYEKL. This CDR3 is 20 amino acids long. Germline trimming cut 2 bases from V and 12 bases from J; bases unmatched to any gene: 21. DNA of the CDR3: TGCGCCAGCAGCCAAATGGGGTTTGGACAGGGGGCTTTGCGTAGAGAACCCCTCCACTTT. Encoded protein: CASSQMGFGQGALRREPLHF.

The count of this clone is one. The J gene is TRBJ2-3, the V gene TRBV27; no firm D call. V was trimmed by 0 bases and J by 0 bases, leaving 1 base between them. Germline V gene lookup returns CDR1 MNHEY and CDR2 SMNVEV (reference sequence). The CDR3 spans 13 residues. CDR3 coding DNA: TGTGCCAGCAGTTTATCCAGCACAGATACGCAGTATTTT. Protein product: CASSLSSTDTQYF.

The J gene is TRBJ2-7, the V gene TRBV19; 10 nucleotides line up with TRBD1. V shed 8 bases, J shed 7 bases, and the junction held 8 bases outside the gene matches. CDR3 size: 13 residues. Germline V CDR1 and CDR2: LNHDA, SQIVND (reference sequence). The CDR3 bases are TGTGCCAGTGGGACAGGGGTGGAGGGGGAGCAGTACTTC. This sequence encodes CASGTGVEGEQYF.